This is a list of T cell receptor beta chains from one sample in a study of OX40 agonist ivuxolimab in advanced cancers. Libraries were prepared by immunoSEQ multiplex PCR; TCRdb keeps only in-frame clonotypes and omits some of them. The sample consists of 60,000 to 85,000 clones, about nine tenths of them appearing once. The sequencing used CD4+ or CD8+ T cells sorted from blood, collected in a trial of the OX40 agonist ivuxolimab. Receptor source: an adult with an advanced solid tumor such as melanoma, head and neck, liver or kidney cancer. CDR3s include the opening cysteine and the closing phenylalanine or tryptophan. D genes are given only for firm matches. Size is stated for part of the rows, as once, few or many counts, or as a class when the clone is expanded.

>-|TRBJ1-1|TRBV2|TRBD1
TGTGCCAGCAGGCGGACAGGTGAAGCTTTCTTT
CASRRTGEAFF
>-|TRBJ2-7|TRBV6-4|-
TGTGCCATCGCATGTTTGAGGGCGGCTAGCGAGCAGTACTTC
CAIACLRAASEQYF
>-|TRBJ2-3|TRBV5-4|-
TGTGCCAGCAGTAAATCGTTGGGACTCTTGGATACCTACACAGATACGCAGTATTTT
CASSKSLGLLDTYTDTQYF
>-|TRBJ1-6|TRBV5-8|-
TGTGCCAGCAGCTTGTCAGGGGTTAATTCACCCCTCCACTTT
CASSLSGVNSPLHF
>-|TRBJ2-7|TRBV5-5|-
TGTGCCAGCAGCCGACTGAGTCTATCCTCCTACGAGCAGTACTTC
CASSRLSLSSYEQYF
>-|TRBJ1-2|TRBV10-2|-
TGCGCCAGCAGTGAGTCACAATGGGGGCGTGGTGGCTACACCTTC
CASSESQWGRGGYTF
>-|TRBJ2-7|TRBV14|TRBD2
TGTGCCAGCAGCCCGACTAGCGGGAGAATTTACGAGCAGTACTTC
CASSPTSGRIYEQYF
>few|TRBJ1-2|TRBV15|TRBD1
TGTGCCACCAGCTATGGACAGGGTGTATATGGCTACACCTTC
CATSYGQGVYGYTF
>few|TRBJ1-6|TRBV14|-
TGTGCCAGCAGCCAAGTAGGAGGTGCCAGCTATAATTCACCCCTCCACTTT
CASSQVGGASYNSPLHF
>-|TRBJ1-4|TRBV28|-
TGTGCCAGCAGTTTTCTTTCGGCTGGTAAAAATGAAAAACTGTTTTTT
CASSFLSAGKNEKLFF
>-|TRBJ2-3|TRBV19|-
TGTGCCAGTAGCAGCGGATCCGCCTCCACAGATACGCAGTATTTT
CASSSGSASTDTQYF
>-|TRBJ2-7|TRBV21-1|-
TGTGCCAGCAGCAAAGGAAAGGATCGGGGCCGAGCCTACGAGCAGTACTTC
CASSKGKDRGRAYEQYF
>-|TRBJ2-3|TRBV18|TRBD2
TGTGCCAGCTCACCAAGCGGGGGAAGCACAGATACGCAGTATTTT
CASSPSGGSTDTQYF
>-|TRBJ2-5|TRBV5-1|TRBD1
TGCGCCAGCAGCCAGGGACAGGGGCAAGAGACCCAGTACTTC
CASSQGQGQETQYF
>-|TRBJ2-2|TRBV27|-
TGTGCCAGCAGCTGGATCCAGCCGGTGAGCACCGGGGAGCTGTTTTTT
CASSWIQPVSTGELFF
>-|TRBJ2-6|TRBV28|-
TGTGCCAGCAGTTCAGGGGCCGGGGCCAACGTCCTGACTTTC
CASSSGAGANVLTF
>-|TRBJ1-5|TRBV28|-
TGTGCCGGTGACAGCCCGAATCAGCCCCAGCATTTT
CAGDSPNQPQHF
>-|TRBJ2-1|TRBV10-3|TRBD1
TGTGCCATCAGTGAAGAGACCGGGACAGAGGAGTTCTTC
CAISEETGTEEFF
>once|TRBJ2-5|TRBV5-4|TRBD2
TGTGCCAGCAGCCACGGGACTAGCTTTCAAGAGACCCAGTACTTC
CASSHGTSFQETQYF
>-|TRBJ1-5|TRBV6-6|TRBD1
TGTGCCAGCAGTTACGGGACAGGGGATCAGCCCCAGCATTTT
CASSYGTGDQPQHF
>few|TRBJ1-1|TRBV5-4|-
TGTGCCAGCAGCCGGGGACCGCTGAACACTGAAGCTTTCTTT
CASSRGPLNTEAFF
>-|TRBJ1-2|TRBV28|TRBD1
TGTGCCAGCAGGCCCCAGGGGGCTTTCGGCTACACCTTC
CASRPQGAFGYTF
>-|TRBJ1-2|TRBV19|-
TGTGCCAGTAGTACAGACGGGGTCTCCAATAACTATGGCTACACCTTC
CASSTDGVSNNYGYTF
>-|TRBJ2-5|TRBV11-3|-
TGTGCCAGCAGCTTTAGGGGGTTGTGGTACCAAGAGACCCAGTACTTC
CASSFRGLWYQETQYF
>-|TRBJ2-7|TRBV4-2|-
TGTGCCAGCAGCCAAGATTTACACCGCGAGCAGTACTTC
CASSQDLHREQYF
>-|TRBJ1-2|TRBV5-4|-
TGTGCCAGCTCCTGTTCAGGAAAGACCTATGGCTACACCTTC
CASSCSGKTYGYTF
>-|TRBJ2-3|TRBV7-2|TRBD2
TGTGCCAGCAGCTTACTAGCGGGAGCAAGCGATACGCAGTATTTT
CASSLLAGASDTQYF
>-|TRBJ2-3|TRBV6-1|-
TGTGCCAGTGGCCCCAGCATCACAGATACGCAGTATTTT
CASGPSITDTQYF
>-|TRBJ2-3|TRBV15|TRBD2
TGTGCCACCAGTACGAAACTAGCGGGAGGGGTAGGCACAGATACGCAGTATTTT
CATSTKLAGGVGTDTQYF
>once|TRBJ1-2|TRBV27|-
TGTGCCAGCAGTTCGAGGGGGGAAGGCTACACCTTC
CASSSRGEGYTF
>-|TRBJ2-2|TRBV6-1|-
TGTGCCAGCATGAGGGACGCGAACACCGGGGAGCTGTTTTTT
CASMRDANTGELFF
>-|TRBJ2-4|TRBV4-1|TRBD2
TGCGCCAGCAGCCAAGAGAGATACGGGCGGGGGGACATTCAGTACTTC
CASSQERYGRGDIQYF
>-|TRBJ1-1|TRBV6-6|-
TGTGCCACCGCAGACTACCGGGTGAACACTGAAGCTTTCTTT
CATADYRVNTEAFF
>-|TRBJ2-1|TRBV7-9|TRBD2
TGTGCCAGCAGCTCTCGAGGCGGGAGGGAATCGAATGAGCAGTTCTTC
CASSSRGGRESNEQFF
>-|TRBJ2-5|TRBV5-1|TRBD1
TGCGCCAGCAGTCCCCAGGGACAGGGAAGCGGGGAGACCCAGTACTTC
CASSPQGQGSGETQYF
>-|TRBJ1-2|TRBV18|TRBD1
TGTGCCAGCTCACCACGGCAAACAGGGGGAATTGGCTACACCTTC
CASSPRQTGGIGYTF
>-|TRBJ2-1|TRBV4-2|-
TGTGCCAGCAGCCACCGCGGGCTAGGCAATGAGCAGTTCTTC
CASSHRGLGNEQFF
>-|TRBJ2-1|TRBV7-9|-
TGTGCCAGCAGCCAGGGGGGGAGCGTTCTCCCGTTCTTC
CASSQGGSVLPFF
>-|TRBJ1-4|TRBV6-1|-
TGTGCCAGCAGTGCCGGACTGGGGAGGAATAATGAAAAACTGTTTTTT
CASSAGLGRNNEKLFF
>-|TRBJ2-7|TRBV9|TRBD2
TGTGCCAGCAGCCCAGGACTAGCGGGAACCTACGAGCAGTACTTC
CASSPGLAGTYEQYF
>few|TRBJ1-5|TRBV19|-
TGTGCCAGTACCATACGCTGGGCGGATCAGCCCCAGCATTTT
CASTIRWADQPQHF
>-|TRBJ1-1|TRBV6-5|-
TGTGCCAGCAGGGGGCAGAGCACTGAAGCTTTCTTT
CASRGQSTEAFF
>-|TRBJ2-2|TRBV30|-
TGTGCCTGGAGTGTAAACAGGGAGCTGTTTTTT
CAWSVNRELFF
>-|TRBJ1-2|TRBV2|TRBD1
TGTGCCAGCAGGGATCGGACAGGGGGTGGCTACACCTTC
CASRDRTGGGYTF
>-|TRBJ2-2|TRBV14|-
TGTGCCAGCAGCCGCGACTGGAACACCGGGGAGCTGTTTTTT
CASSRDWNTGELFF
>-|TRBJ1-5|TRBV11-1|TRBD1
TGTGCCAGCAGCCCAGGGGCAGGGGGTAGCAATCAGCCCCAGCATTTT
CASSPGAGGSNQPQHF
>-|TRBJ2-5|TRBV5-1|-
TGCGCCAGCAGCTTTGAATCCGAAGAGACCCAGTACTTC
CASSFESEETQYF
>-|TRBJ2-5|TRBV7-2|TRBD2
TGTGCCAGCAGCTTAGCGGTGGCTAGCGGGGAGAAGACCCAGTACTTC
CASSLAVASGEKTQYF
>-|TRBJ1-5|TRBV5-6|-
TGTGCCAGCAGCTTTGGACAGCGCTTGGGACAGCCCCAGCATTTT
CASSFGQRLGQPQHF
>-|TRBJ1-3|TRBV6-6|-
TGTGCCAGCAGCTTCACTTCCCGGGGCGATGGAAACACCATATATTTT
CASSFTSRGDGNTIYF
>-|TRBJ1-5|TRBV2|-
TGTGCCAGCAGTGGTAGGGAAAGCAATCAGCCCCAGCATTTT
CASSGRESNQPQHF
>-|TRBJ2-2|TRBV6-5|-
TGTGCCAGCAGTTATTACCCCCTCTCCACCGGGGAGCTGTTTTTT
CASSYYPLSTGELFF
>-|TRBJ2-3|TRBV9|-
TGTGCCAGCAGCAGGGCGGGCAGCACAGATACGCAGTATTTT
CASSRAGSTDTQYF
>-|TRBJ1-5|TRBV4-2|-
TGTGCCAGCAGCCAAGATTATGCCGCTGGCGCAGGGAATAGCAATCAGCCCCAGCATTTT
CASSQDYAAGAGNSNQPQHF
>-|TRBJ1-1|TRBV29-1|-
TGCAGCGTTTCAAGAGGTAACACTGAAGCTTTCTTT
CSVSRGNTEAFF
>-|TRBJ2-3|TRBV29-1|-
TGCAGCGTTGGCGGGCTCGTTGCAGGGGCAGATACGCAGTATTTT
CSVGGLVAGADTQYF
>-|TRBJ2-7|TRBV10-3|TRBD1
TGTGCCATCAGTCTAGACAGGGAAGGACCCTACGAGCAGTACTTC
CAISLDREGPYEQYF
>-|TRBJ2-7|TRBV19|TRBD1
TGTGCCAGTAGACCGGGACAGGGATCCTACGAGCAGTACTTC
CASRPGQGSYEQYF
>-|TRBJ1-3|TRBV15|-
TGTGCCACCCAGTTCGGGTCTGGAAACACCATATATTTT
CATQFGSGNTIYF
>-|TRBJ2-1|TRBV14|-
TGTGCCAGCAGCCAAGTCGCGGGGAGCTCCTACAATGAGCAGTTCTTC
CASSQVAGSSYNEQFF